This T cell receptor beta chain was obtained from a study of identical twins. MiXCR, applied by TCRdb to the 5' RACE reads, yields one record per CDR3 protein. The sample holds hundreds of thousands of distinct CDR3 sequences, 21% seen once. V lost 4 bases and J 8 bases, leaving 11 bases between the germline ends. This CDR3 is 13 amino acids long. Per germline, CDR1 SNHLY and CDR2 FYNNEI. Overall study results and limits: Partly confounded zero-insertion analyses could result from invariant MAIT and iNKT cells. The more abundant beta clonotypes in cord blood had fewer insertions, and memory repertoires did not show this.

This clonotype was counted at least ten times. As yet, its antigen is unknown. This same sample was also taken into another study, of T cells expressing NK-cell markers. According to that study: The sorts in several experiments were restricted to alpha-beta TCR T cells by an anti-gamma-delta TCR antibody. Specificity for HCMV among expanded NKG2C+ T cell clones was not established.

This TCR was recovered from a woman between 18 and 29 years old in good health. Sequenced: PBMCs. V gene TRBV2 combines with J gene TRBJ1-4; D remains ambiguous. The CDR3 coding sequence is TGTGCCAGCAGTGGTTCCTATGGGGAAAAACTGTTTTTT. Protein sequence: CASSGSYGEKLFF.